This T cell receptor beta chain was documented in a study of Tregs in tolerant kidney transplant recipients. Study details: Related graft donors supplied nonmyeloablative bone marrow transplants, and mixed chimerism was transient.

Sequencing was performed with immunoSEQ multiplex PCR; in TCRdb, only in-frame clones are kept and a portion is missing. Of about 77,000 clones listed, approximately 98% are singletons. Comments on this clone: The antigen is not known.

Study-wide points: In tolerant patients, donor-specific Tregs outgrew total Tregs, suggesting antigen-driven expansion. The most relevant donor-specific Treg TCRbeta repertoire apparently came from expansion with activated donor B cells.

Germline V gene lookup returns CDR1 SGHRS and CDR2 YFSETQ. CDR3 length equals 14 residues. V was clipped by 2 bases and J by 1 base; unmatched bases: 3. Thawed PBMCs were FACS-sorted into unstimulated CD4+CD25+CD127- regulatory T cells, CD4+CD25- non-regulatory cells, CD4 and CD8 cells. The clonotype originates from a human donor who received a combined kidney and bone marrow transplant. Material: CD4+ T cells from blood, obtained before the transplant. This chain uses TRBV5-1 with TRBJ2-7; 7 bases are shared with TRBD1. In nucleotides, the CDR3 is TGCGCCAGCAGCTTCGTGACAGGGTCCTACGAGCAGTACTTC. It yields the protein CASSFVTGSYEQYF.